Sequencing of this T cell receptor beta chain was carried out in a study of blood T cell repertoires in COVID-19. Assay: immunoSEQ multiplex PCR; the TCRdb copy retains only in-frame clones and omits some. Altogether roughly 200,000 clones are present, about 85% being singletons, with the ten largest covering approximately 19%. This CDR3 has 13 residues. Germline V gene data show CDR1 as SGHTA and CDR2 as FQGNSA. V gave up 5 bases and J gave up 5 bases, with 12 bases separating them. The gene calls are TRBV7-2 and TRBJ1-1; TRBD1 is a possible D gene (6 bases). Material: PBMCs or T cells enriched from blood (not recorded which). This TCR derives from a man in his forties who had recovered from COVID-19. CDR3 amino acids: CASSLQGRTEAFF. CDR3 nucleotides: TGTGCCAGCAGCCTACAGGGCCGGACTGAAGCTTTCTTT.